The 2 T cell receptor beta chains below come from one sample, sequenced in a study of blood T cell repertoires in COVID-19. Libraries were prepared by immunoSEQ multiplex PCR; TCRdb keeps only in-frame clonotypes and omits some of them. The data hold about 190,000 clones, with roughly 81% observed a single time. The material sequenced was peripheral blood. The receptors come from a woman aged 70-85 years with active or convalescent COVID-19.

This clone was picked up one time. The chain employs TRBV25-1 and TRBJ1-2; 7 positions agree with TRBD1. Losses at the gene ends were 1 base for V and 5 bases for J; bases not matched to a gene: 4. Germline CDR1 MGHDK, CDR2 SYGVNS. The CDR3 runs 14 residues. The CDR3 reads CASSESGTEYGYTF. The CDR3 DNA follows: TGTGCCAGCAGTGAATCCGGGACAGAGTATGGCTACACCTTC.

This rearrangement joins TRBV25-1 to TRBJ2-7; D is possibly TRBD1 (6 bases). This CDR3 region has 15 residues. CDR1 and CDR2 from the germline V gene are MGHDK and SYGVNS. Trimming cost V 5 bases and J 2 bases, with 16 bases left between them. CDR3 sequence: CASSYRPGDTYEQYF. CDR3 DNA sequence: TGTGCCAGCAGTTACCGCCCAGGGGATACCTACGAGCAGTACTTC.